This T cell receptor beta chain is from a study of OX40 agonist ivuxolimab in advanced cancers. Overall study: Hepatocellular carcinoma, melanoma, renal cell or head and neck cancer occurred in dose-escalation patients.

Clones were read by immunoSEQ multiplex PCR, and TCRdb kept only the in-frame ones, dropping some. The table has 92,000 or so clones, approximately 84% seen once. The CDR3 runs 15 residues. Germline CDR1 and CDR2: SGHNT and YYREEE (reference sequence). V lost 1 base and J lost 0, with 9 bases in between. This clone has a single count. The antigen remains undetermined. Study-wide points: Antigen specificity was not determined for the expanded peripheral T cells. Clonal expansion by week 6 occurred in CD4+ and CD8+ blood T cells (at 0.1 to 3.0 mg/kg).

The sequencing used CD4+ or CD8+ T cells sorted from blood, collected in a trial of the OX40 agonist ivuxolimab. The source of this sequence is an adult with an advanced solid tumor such as melanoma, head and neck, liver or kidney cancer. The chain couples TRBV5-4 to TRBJ2-3; D unclear. Here the CDR3 DNA reads TGTGCCAGCAGCTTGAAGGAAACTAGCACAGATACGCAGTATTTT. Translated: CASSLKETSTDTQYF.